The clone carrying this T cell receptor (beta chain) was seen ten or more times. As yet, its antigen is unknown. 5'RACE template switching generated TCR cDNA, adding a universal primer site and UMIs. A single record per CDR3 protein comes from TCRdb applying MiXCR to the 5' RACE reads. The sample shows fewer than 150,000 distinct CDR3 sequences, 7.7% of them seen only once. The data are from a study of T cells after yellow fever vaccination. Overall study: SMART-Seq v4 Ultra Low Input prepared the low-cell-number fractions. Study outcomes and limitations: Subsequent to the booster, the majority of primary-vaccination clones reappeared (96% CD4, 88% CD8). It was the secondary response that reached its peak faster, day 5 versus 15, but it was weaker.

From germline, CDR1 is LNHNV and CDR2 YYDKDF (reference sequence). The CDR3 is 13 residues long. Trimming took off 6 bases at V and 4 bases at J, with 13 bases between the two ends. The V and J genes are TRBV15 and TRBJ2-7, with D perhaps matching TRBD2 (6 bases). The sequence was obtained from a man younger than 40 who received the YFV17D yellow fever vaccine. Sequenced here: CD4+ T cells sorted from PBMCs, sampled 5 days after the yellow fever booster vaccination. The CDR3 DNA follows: TGTGCCACCAGGGAGGCGGGGACTTACGAGCAGTACTTC. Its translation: CATREAGTYEQYF.